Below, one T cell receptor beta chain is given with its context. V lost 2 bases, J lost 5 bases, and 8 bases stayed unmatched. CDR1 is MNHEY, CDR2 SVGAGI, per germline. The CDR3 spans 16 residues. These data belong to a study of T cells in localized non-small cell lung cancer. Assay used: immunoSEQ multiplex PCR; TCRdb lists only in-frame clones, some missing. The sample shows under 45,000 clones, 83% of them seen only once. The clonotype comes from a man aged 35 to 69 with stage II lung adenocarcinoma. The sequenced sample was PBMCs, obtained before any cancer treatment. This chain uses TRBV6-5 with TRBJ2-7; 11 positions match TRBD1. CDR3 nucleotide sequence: TGTGCCAGCAGTTACACCTATCCGGGACAGGGGGACGAGCAGTACTTC. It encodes CASSYTYPGQGDEQYF.